This is a list of T cell receptor beta chains from one sample in a study of T-cell reconstitution after alpha-beta-depleted transplantation in children. TCRdb re-called the PCR reads through MiXCR, storing one row per CDR3 protein. The sample consists of about 230,000 distinct CDR3 sequences, over 9.5% of them appearing once. The material sequenced was PBMCs from the stem cell graft donor, taken from the stem cell graft. The receptors were sampled from a human donor who donated a stem cell graft to a child with SCID. The CDR3 runs from the conserved cysteine through the conserved F or W. A D gene is named only where the DNA matches it firmly. Clone sizes are given selectively: once, few, many, or a class where the clone is expanded.

v_call: TRBV7-2; clone_size: many; d_call: TRBD1; j_call: TRBJ1-5; cdr3_aa: CASSKETGGSQPQHF; cdr3_nt: TGTGCCAGCAGCAAAGAAACAGGGGGCTCTCAGCCCCAGCATTTT
v_call: TRBV6-2/TRBV6-3; clone_size: many; d_call: .; j_call: TRBJ2-1; cdr3_aa: CASSYGGAPYNEQFF; cdr3_nt: TGTGCCAGCAGTTACGGAGGGGCTCCCTACAATGAGCAGTTCTTC
v_call: TRBV7-7; clone_size: .; d_call: .; j_call: TRBJ2-2; cdr3_aa: CASSMMTDNTGELFF; cdr3_nt: TGTGCCAGCAGCATGATGACAGATAACACCGGGGAGCTGTTTTTT
v_call: TRBV5-1; clone_size: many; d_call: TRBD1; j_call: TRBJ2-1; cdr3_aa: CASSWKTGGSYNEQFF; cdr3_nt: TGCGCCAGCAGCTGGAAGACAGGGGGCTCCTACAATGAGCAGTTCTTC
v_call: TRBV2; clone_size: few; d_call: TRBD2; j_call: TRBJ2-1; cdr3_aa: CASSPLKRGRFNEQFF; cdr3_nt: TGTGCCAGCAGCCCCCTAAAGCGGGGCAGGTTCAATGAGCAGTTCTTC
v_call: TRBV5-1; clone_size: many; d_call: TRBD1; j_call: TRBJ1-1; cdr3_aa: CASSFQGVNTEAFF; cdr3_nt: TGCGCCAGCAGCTTCCAGGGGGTGAACACTGAAGCTTTCTTT
v_call: TRBV5-1; clone_size: many; d_call: .; j_call: TRBJ2-6; cdr3_aa: CASSLEGPGANVLTF; cdr3_nt: TGCGCCAGCAGCTTGGAGGGGCCTGGGGCCAACGTCCTGACTTTC
v_call: TRBV20-1; clone_size: many; d_call: .; j_call: TRBJ2-1; cdr3_aa: CSASEPAYNEQFF; cdr3_nt: TGCAGTGCTAGCGAACCGGCCTACAATGAGCAGTTCTTC
v_call: TRBV9; clone_size: many; d_call: .; j_call: TRBJ2-4; cdr3_aa: CASSEDCLAKNIQYF; cdr3_nt: TGTGCCAGCAGCGAGGACTGTTTAGCCAAAAACATTCAGTACTTC
v_call: TRBV5-1; clone_size: many; d_call: TRBD2; j_call: TRBJ2-7; cdr3_aa: CASAGTSATVHHEQYF; cdr3_nt: TGCGCCAGCGCCGGGACTAGCGCTACGGTTCACCACGAGCAGTACTTC
v_call: TRBV5-1; clone_size: many; d_call: .; j_call: TRBJ1-3; cdr3_aa: CASSHSDAGNTIYF; cdr3_nt: TGCGCCAGCAGCCACTCGGACGCTGGAAACACCATATATTTT
v_call: TRBV5-5; clone_size: many; d_call: .; j_call: TRBJ2-1; cdr3_aa: CASSLAADEQFF; cdr3_nt: TGTGCCAGCAGCCTCGCAGCGGATGAGCAGTTCTTC
v_call: TRBV7-2; clone_size: many; d_call: .; j_call: TRBJ1-2; cdr3_aa: CASSYRGRANYGYTF; cdr3_nt: TGTGCCAGCAGCTATCGGGGAAGAGCTAACTATGGCTACACCTTC
v_call: TRBV6-2/TRBV6-3; clone_size: many; d_call: TRBD1; j_call: TRBJ1-1; cdr3_aa: CASSHPGTGTEAFF; cdr3_nt: TGTGCCAGCAGTCACCCAGGGACAGGGACCGAAGCTTTCTTT
v_call: TRBV7-9; clone_size: many; d_call: TRBD1; j_call: TRBJ2-2; cdr3_aa: CASSSPDRDNSGELFF; cdr3_nt: TGTGCCAGCAGCTCCCCTGACAGGGATAATAGCGGGGAGCTGTTTTTT
v_call: TRBV28; clone_size: many; d_call: TRBD2; j_call: TRBJ2-1; cdr3_aa: CASSTLAGGFPKNEQFF; cdr3_nt: TGTGCCAGCAGTACACTAGCGGGGGGCTTCCCTAAGAATGAGCAGTTCTTC
v_call: TRBV5-1; clone_size: many; d_call: TRBD1; j_call: TRBJ2-3; cdr3_aa: CASSLVPGGRADTQYF; cdr3_nt: TGCGCCAGCAGCTTGGTACCAGGGGGCAGGGCAGATACGCAGTATTTT
v_call: TRBV7-9; clone_size: many; d_call: .; j_call: TRBJ1-5; cdr3_aa: CASSFEGGPNQPQHF; cdr3_nt: TGTGCCAGCAGCTTTGAGGGGGGACCGAATCAGCCCCAGCATTTT
v_call: TRBV9; clone_size: many; d_call: .; j_call: TRBJ2-1; cdr3_aa: CASSPKGRQSFEQFF; cdr3_nt: TGTGCCAGCAGCCCGAAGGGGCGTCAGAGTTTTGAGCAGTTCTTC
v_call: TRBV2; clone_size: many; d_call: .; j_call: TRBJ2-7; cdr3_aa: CASSPWTEQYF; cdr3_nt: TGTGCCAGCAGTCCCTGGACAGAGCAGTACTTC
v_call: TRBV7-9; clone_size: many; d_call: .; j_call: TRBJ2-1; cdr3_aa: CASSSIRARSYNEQFF; cdr3_nt: TGTGCCAGCAGCTCCATCAGGGCCCGCTCCTACAATGAGCAGTTCTTC
v_call: TRBV20-1; clone_size: many; d_call: TRBD1; j_call: TRBJ2-3; cdr3_aa: CSADRAPRTDTQYF; cdr3_nt: TGCAGTGCCGACAGGGCGCCACGCACAGATACGCAGTATTTT
v_call: TRBV7-2; clone_size: many; d_call: TRBD1; j_call: TRBJ1-4; cdr3_aa: CASSPRTGEKLFF; cdr3_nt: TGTGCCAGCAGCCCAAGGACAGGTGAAAAACTGTTTTTT
v_call: TRBV4-2; clone_size: many; d_call: .; j_call: TRBJ1-1; cdr3_aa: CASSPERVGTEAFF; cdr3_nt: TGTGCCAGCAGCCCAGAACGGGTCGGCACTGAAGCTTTCTTT
v_call: TRBV9; clone_size: many; d_call: TRBD1; j_call: TRBJ2-1; cdr3_aa: CASSPGGQAIYNEQFF; cdr3_nt: TGTGCCAGCAGCCCAGGGGGTCAGGCTATCTACAATGAGCAGTTCTTC
v_call: TRBV11-2; clone_size: many; d_call: .; j_call: TRBJ1-1; cdr3_aa: CASSFDRRNTEAFF; cdr3_nt: TGTGCCAGCAGTTTTGACAGGAGGAACACTGAAGCTTTCTTT
v_call: TRBV19; clone_size: many; d_call: .; j_call: TRBJ2-7; cdr3_aa: CASSRVVSYEQYF; cdr3_nt: TGTGCCAGTAGTAGGGTAGTGTCCTACGAGCAGTACTTC
v_call: TRBV11-2; clone_size: few; d_call: TRBD2; j_call: TRBJ2-2; cdr3_aa: CASSPSGGGTGELFF; cdr3_nt: TGTGCCAGCAGCCCTAGCGGGGGGGGCACCGGGGAGCTGTTTTTT
v_call: TRBV6-5; clone_size: many; d_call: .; j_call: TRBJ1-1; cdr3_aa: CASSYSEGTEAFF; cdr3_nt: TGTGCCAGCAGTTACTCCGAGGGAACTGAAGCTTTCTTT
v_call: TRBV5-1; clone_size: many; d_call: TRBD1; j_call: TRBJ1-2; cdr3_aa: CASSAGTGINYGYTF; cdr3_nt: TGCGCCAGCAGCGCGGGGACAGGGATAAACTATGGCTACACCTTC
v_call: TRBV11-2; clone_size: many; d_call: .; j_call: TRBJ2-6; cdr3_aa: CASSLSGAGANVLTF; cdr3_nt: TGTGCCAGCAGCTTATCCGGGGCTGGGGCCAACGTCCTGACTTTC
v_call: TRBV7-2; clone_size: many; d_call: TRBD2; j_call: TRBJ2-3; cdr3_aa: CASSLWPSGDTQYF; cdr3_nt: TGTGCCAGCAGCTTATGGCCTAGCGGAGATACGCAGTATTTT
v_call: TRBV12-3/TRBV12-4; clone_size: many; d_call: .; j_call: TRBJ2-5; cdr3_aa: CASSLLPATQYF; cdr3_nt: TGTGCCAGCAGTTTATTACCCGCGACCCAGTACTTC
v_call: TRBV28; clone_size: many; d_call: TRBD1; j_call: TRBJ1-1; cdr3_aa: CASSFLYNDRANTEAFF; cdr3_nt: TGTGCCAGCAGTTTCTTGTATAATGACAGGGCGAACACTGAAGCTTTCTTT
v_call: TRBV20-1; clone_size: many; d_call: .; j_call: TRBJ2-2; cdr3_aa: CSAPGLGSTGELFF; cdr3_nt: TGCAGTGCGCCCGGACTTGGGAGCACCGGGGAGCTGTTTTTT
v_call: TRBV11-2; clone_size: .; d_call: TRBD1; j_call: TRBJ2-6; cdr3_aa: CASSSQPRTGLSGANVLTF; cdr3_nt: TGTGCCAGCAGCTCACAGCCTAGGACAGGCCTCTCTGGGGCCAACGTCCTGACTTTC
v_call: TRBV5-1; clone_size: many; d_call: .; j_call: TRBJ2-5; cdr3_aa: CASSERSGAYQETQYF; cdr3_nt: TGCGCCAGCAGCGAAAGATCAGGGGCGTACCAAGAGACCCAGTACTTC
v_call: TRBV29-1; clone_size: many; d_call: .; j_call: TRBJ2-3; cdr3_aa: CSIKRGTVVTDTQYF; cdr3_nt: TGCAGCATAAAACGGGGGACAGTAGTCACAGATACGCAGTATTTT
v_call: TRBV20-1; clone_size: many; d_call: .; j_call: TRBJ2-5; cdr3_aa: CSGSPPGKETQYF; cdr3_nt: TGCAGTGGCAGCCCCCCAGGGAAAGAGACCCAGTACTTC
v_call: TRBV11-1; clone_size: once; d_call: .; j_call: TRBJ1-4; cdr3_aa: CASSFDTRQFRGATNEKLFF; cdr3_nt: TGTGCCAGCAGCTTCGATACCCGGCAGTTTCGAGGAGCAACTAATGAAAAACTGTTTTTT
v_call: TRBV5-5; clone_size: many; d_call: .; j_call: TRBJ1-5; cdr3_aa: CASSYRQNSNQPQHF; cdr3_nt: TGTGCCAGCAGCTACAGACAGAATAGCAATCAGCCCCAGCATTTT
v_call: TRBV6-5; clone_size: many; d_call: TRBD1; j_call: TRBJ1-4; cdr3_aa: CASSYLTGTGREKLFF; cdr3_nt: TGTGCCAGCAGTTACTTGACCGGGACAGGGCGTGAAAAACTGTTTTTT
v_call: TRBV29-1; clone_size: many; d_call: .; j_call: TRBJ2-4; cdr3_aa: CSVVVKNIQYF; cdr3_nt: TGCAGCGTCGTTGTCAAAAACATTCAGTACTTC
v_call: TRBV5-1; clone_size: many; d_call: .; j_call: TRBJ1-6; cdr3_aa: CASSLVSRDANSPLHF; cdr3_nt: TGCGCCAGCAGCTTGGTCTCCCGGGACGCCAATTCACCCCTCCACTTT
v_call: TRBV5-1; clone_size: few; d_call: TRBD2; j_call: TRBJ2-1; cdr3_aa: CASRWTSGKEGEQFF; cdr3_nt: TGCGCCAGCAGATGGACTAGCGGGAAAGAGGGTGAGCAGTTCTTC
v_call: TRBV3-1; clone_size: few; d_call: TRBD2; j_call: TRBJ2-3; cdr3_aa: CASSQFTQAGARTDTQYF; cdr3_nt: TGTGCCAGCAGCCAATTCACCCAAGCGGGGGCCCGCACAGATACGCAGTATTTT
v_call: TRBV9; clone_size: many; d_call: TRBD2; j_call: TRBJ2-1; cdr3_aa: CASSVDGRAGGYNEQFF; cdr3_nt: TGTGCCAGCAGCGTAGATGGTCGAGCGGGGGGCTACAATGAGCAGTTCTTC
v_call: TRBV9; clone_size: .; d_call: .; j_call: TRBJ2-5; cdr3_aa: CASSVYGSGDQETQYF; cdr3_nt: TGTGCCAGCAGCGTATACGGTTCAGGCGATCAAGAGACCCAGTACTTC
v_call: TRBV4-1; clone_size: .; d_call: .; j_call: TRBJ1-2; cdr3_aa: CASSRLTTGGYTF; cdr3_nt: TGCGCCAGCAGCCGCTTAACTACAGGGGGCTACACCTTC
v_call: TRBV7-8; clone_size: many; d_call: .; j_call: TRBJ1-5; cdr3_aa: CASSLDSGGNQPQHF; cdr3_nt: TGTGCCAGCAGCTTAGACTCGGGCGGCAATCAGCCCCAGCATTTT
v_call: TRBV6-2/TRBV6-3; clone_size: many; d_call: .; j_call: TRBJ2-2; cdr3_aa: CAASARSPWVPANTGELFF; cdr3_nt: TGTGCCGCCAGCGCGAGGTCCCCATGGGTCCCGGCCAACACCGGGGAGCTGTTTTTT
v_call: TRBV12-3/TRBV12-4; clone_size: few; d_call: TRBD2; j_call: TRBJ2-1; cdr3_aa: CASSSLGLAGAPGDEQFF; cdr3_nt: TGTGCCAGCAGTTCTTTGGGACTAGCGGGGGCCCCTGGGGATGAGCAGTTCTTC
v_call: TRBV29-1; clone_size: many; d_call: TRBD2; j_call: TRBJ2-3; cdr3_aa: CSVPGGSTDTQYF; cdr3_nt: TGCAGCGTTCCCGGGGGGAGCACAGATACGCAGTATTTT
v_call: TRBV20-1; clone_size: few; d_call: .; j_call: TRBJ1-6; cdr3_aa: CSARTPRGRRSSYNSPLHF; cdr3_nt: TGCAGTGCTAGGACCCCTAGGGGCCGTAGGAGCTCCTATAATTCACCCCTCCACTTT
v_call: TRBV12-3/TRBV12-4; clone_size: .; d_call: TRBD1; j_call: TRBJ1-4; cdr3_aa: CASRQYRGLNFSPNEKLFF; cdr3_nt: TGTGCCAGCAGGCAATACAGGGGGCTGAATTTCAGTCCTAATGAAAAACTGTTTTTT
v_call: TRBV7-3; clone_size: few; d_call: .; j_call: TRBJ2-2; cdr3_aa: CASSLTQGSTGELFF; cdr3_nt: TGTGCCAGCAGCTTGACCCAGGGGAGCACCGGGGAGCTGTTTTTT
v_call: TRBV5-1; clone_size: many; d_call: TRBD1; j_call: TRBJ2-7; cdr3_aa: CASGAGQGAYEQYF; cdr3_nt: TGCGCCAGCGGTGCCGGACAGGGGGCCTACGAGCAGTACTTC
v_call: TRBV15; clone_size: many; d_call: TRBD2; j_call: TRBJ2-5; cdr3_aa: CATSFGGFETQYF; cdr3_nt: TGTGCCACCAGCTTCGGGGGGTTTGAGACCCAGTACTTC
v_call: TRBV28; clone_size: many; d_call: .; j_call: TRBJ2-2; cdr3_aa: CASSRSRATAGELFF; cdr3_nt: TGTGCCAGCAGCCGAAGCCGGGCCACGGCCGGGGAGCTGTTTTTT